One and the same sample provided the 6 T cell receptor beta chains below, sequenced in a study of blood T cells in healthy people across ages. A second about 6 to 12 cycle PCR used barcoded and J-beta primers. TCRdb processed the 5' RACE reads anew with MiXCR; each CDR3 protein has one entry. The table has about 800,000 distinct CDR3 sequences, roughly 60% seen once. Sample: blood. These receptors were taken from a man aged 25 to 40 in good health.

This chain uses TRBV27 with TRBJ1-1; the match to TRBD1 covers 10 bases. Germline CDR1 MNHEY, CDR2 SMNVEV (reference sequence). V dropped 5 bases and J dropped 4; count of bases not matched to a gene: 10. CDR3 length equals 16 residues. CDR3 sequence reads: CASSGLGTGESTEAFF. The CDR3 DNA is TGTGCCAGCAGTGGCCTAGGGACAGGGGAGAGCACTGAAGCTTTCTTT.

This CDR3 reads CASSPWISGRQETQYF. The CDR3 DNA reads as TGTGCCAGCAGCCCTTGGATTAGCGGGAGACAAGAGACCCAGTACTTC. The chain joins TRBV3-1 to TRBJ2-5; 9 bases are a match to TRBD2. There are 16 residues in the CDR3. The V gene's germline CDR1 is LGHDT and CDR2 YNNKEL (reference sequence). Trimming took 4 bases from V and 2 from J; bases not matched to a gene: 8.

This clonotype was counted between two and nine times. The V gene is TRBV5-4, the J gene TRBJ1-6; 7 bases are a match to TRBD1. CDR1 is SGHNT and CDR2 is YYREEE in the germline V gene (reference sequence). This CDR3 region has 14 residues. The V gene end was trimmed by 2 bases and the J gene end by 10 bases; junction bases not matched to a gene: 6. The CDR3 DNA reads TGTGCCAGCAGCTTAAGGGGGCGCGACTCACCCCTCCACTTT. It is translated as CASSLRGRDSPLHF.

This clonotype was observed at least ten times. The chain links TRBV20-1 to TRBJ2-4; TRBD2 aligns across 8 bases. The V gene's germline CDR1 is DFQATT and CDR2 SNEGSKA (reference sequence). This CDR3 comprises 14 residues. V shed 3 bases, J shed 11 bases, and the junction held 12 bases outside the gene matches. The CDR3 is CSARHSGENLLQYF. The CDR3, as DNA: TGCAGTGCTAGGCATAGCGGGGAAAACCTCCTTCAGTACTTC.

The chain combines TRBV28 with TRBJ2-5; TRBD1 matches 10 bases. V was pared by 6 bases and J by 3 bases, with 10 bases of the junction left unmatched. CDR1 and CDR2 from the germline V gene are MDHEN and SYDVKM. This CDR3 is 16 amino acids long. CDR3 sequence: CASSYYGTGVEETQYF. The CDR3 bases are TGTGCCAGCAGCTACTATGGGACAGGGGTGGAAGAGACCCAGTACTTC. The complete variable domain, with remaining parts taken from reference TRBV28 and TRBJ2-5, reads DVKVTQSSRYLVKRTGEKVFLECVQDMDHENMFWYRQDPGLGLRLIYFSYDVKMKEKGDIPEGYSVSREKKERFSLILESASTNQTSMYLCASSYYGTGVEETQYFGPGTRLLVL.

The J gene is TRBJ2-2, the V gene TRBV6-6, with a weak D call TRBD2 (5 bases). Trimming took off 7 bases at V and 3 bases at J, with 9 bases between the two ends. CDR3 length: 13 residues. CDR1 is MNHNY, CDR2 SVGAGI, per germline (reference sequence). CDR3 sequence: CASTLDYTGELFF. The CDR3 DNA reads TGTGCCAGCACCCTGGACTACACCGGGGAGCTGTTTTTT.